The rows below give T cell receptor beta chains drawn from one sample of a study of shared clonotypes between healthy human individuals. Sequencing used immunoSEQ multiplex PCR; TCRdb keeps in-frame clones, though not all of them. This sample has about 2.2 million clones, with about 94% found just once. Sample: naive CD8+ T cells from PBMCs. These receptor sequences come from a man in his late teens or twenties in good health. Some clones in this sample may be carry-over from other donors' samples. CDR3s include the opening cysteine and the closing phenylalanine or tryptophan. Where a row states a size, it is once, few, many or the class of an expanded clone; other rows omit it.

abundance: .; v_gene: TRBV10-3; j_gene: TRBJ2-6; CDR3aa: CAIRTGSTPTGANVLTF
abundance: .; v_gene: TRBV27; j_gene: TRBJ2-7; CDR3aa: CASRPGTGGAGEQYF
abundance: .; v_gene: TRBV28; j_gene: TRBJ2-5; CDR3aa: CASSWTSGRLETQYF
abundance: .; v_gene: TRBV19; j_gene: TRBJ1-5; CDR3aa: CASSRGLQPQHF
abundance: .; v_gene: TRBV27; j_gene: TRBJ2-1; CDR3aa: CASSGAVAPYNEQFF
abundance: once; v_gene: TRBV15; j_gene: TRBJ2-1; CDR3aa: CATSRPSDRHEQFF
abundance: .; v_gene: TRBV2; j_gene: TRBJ2-5; CDR3aa: CASNINRGTQETQYF
abundance: few; v_gene: TRBV30; j_gene: TRBJ2-7; CDR3aa: CAWSVTEQYF
abundance: .; v_gene: TRBV7-2; j_gene: TRBJ2-7; CDR3aa: CASSLLGDTYEQYF
abundance: .; v_gene: TRBV5-1; j_gene: TRBJ1-1; CDR3aa: CASSGNTEAFF
abundance: .; v_gene: TRBV19; j_gene: TRBJ1-1; CDR3aa: CASTDRLNTEAFF
abundance: .; v_gene: TRBV6-1; j_gene: TRBJ1-2; CDR3aa: CASSEIGQNYGYTF
abundance: .; v_gene: TRBV5-6; j_gene: TRBJ2-7; CDR3aa: CASSLEGSAAYEQYF
abundance: once; v_gene: TRBV29-1; j_gene: TRBJ1-1; CDR3aa: CSLKDRGFTEAFF
abundance: once; v_gene: TRBV7-9; j_gene: TRBJ2-1; CDR3aa: CASSGTQQFF
abundance: .; v_gene: TRBV2; j_gene: TRBJ2-7; CDR3aa: CASSGVAGGREQYF
abundance: .; v_gene: TRBV7-8; j_gene: TRBJ1-5; CDR3aa: CASSPTEGQGNQPQHF
abundance: .; v_gene: TRBV6-5; j_gene: TRBJ1-5; CDR3aa: CATRWGVSANQPQHF
abundance: .; v_gene: TRBV28; j_gene: TRBJ2-7; CDR3aa: CASSSLGGTAREQYF
abundance: .; v_gene: TRBV28; j_gene: TRBJ1-1; CDR3aa: CASSLGLNTEAFF
abundance: once; v_gene: TRBV12-5; j_gene: TRBJ2-3; CDR3aa: CASGFSVGYTDTQYF
abundance: once; v_gene: TRBV19; j_gene: TRBJ1-4; CDR3aa: CASTARATNEKLFF
abundance: .; v_gene: TRBV6-5; j_gene: TRBJ2-7; CDR3aa: CASKNPYSVSDEQYF
abundance: .; v_gene: TRBV7-3; j_gene: TRBJ2-5; CDR3aa: CASSQTGGWGETQYF
abundance: .; v_gene: TRBV2; j_gene: TRBJ2-1; CDR3aa: CASSEGGRVPYNEQFF
abundance: .; v_gene: TRBV21-1; j_gene: TRBJ2-2; CDR3aa: CATLWADNTGELFF